The sequence of this T cell receptor (beta chain) was determined in a study of blood T cell repertoires in COVID-19. The CDR3 sequence is 16 residues long. V was trimmed by 0 bases and J by 5 bases, leaving 16 bases between them. Germline lookup yields CDR1 SGHDN and CDR2 FVKESK. Authors' methods: Quantification of nucleated cells was approximated via reference gene primer amplification. The table came from immunoSEQ multiplex PCR; TCRdb's copy has only in-frame clones and leaves some out. V, J and clone size reflect that table, while D and trimming were determined from the DNA. Of around 50,000 clones in the sample, 80% to 85% were seen once.

The sequenced sample was peripheral blood. The rearrangement uses TRBV14 and TRBJ1-1; the D gene is possibly TRBD1 (6 bases). The sequence was obtained from a man between 65 and 80 years old with acute or convalescent COVID-19. The CDR3 here is CASSQDYRVARTEAFF. CDR3 bases: TGTGCCAGCAGCCAAGATTACAGGGTGGCTCGGACTGAAGCTTTCTTT.